This T cell receptor (beta chain) was observed in a study of T-cell reconstitution after alpha-beta-depleted transplantation in children. Whole-study findings and limits: Surviving recipient T cells and thymic progenitors accounted for the high day-60 TCRbeta diversity observed in some patients. Expanded graft clones, several hundred of them, were reportedly the source of alpha-beta T cells about two months after transplant. T-cell counts and diversity at one year following transplant were attributed mainly to newly produced T cells.

This clonotype appeared many times. Its antigen is still unknown. CDR1 MGHRA and CDR2 YSYEKL come from the germline V gene. This CDR3 is built from 15 residues. The trim removed 1 base at V and 2 bases at J, leaving 4 bases unmatched. This sample's TCRbeta library carried unique molecular identifier barcodes. TCRdb analysed the PCR reads with MiXCR anew, one entry per CDR3 protein. The data show roughly 150,000 distinct CDR3 sequences, more than 9.5% seen once. The TCR comes from a boy aged 2 to 9 with acute myeloid leukemia, due to receive a stem cell transplant. The chain is built from TRBV4-1 and TRBJ1-1; 7 bases line up with TRBD1. Source: PBMCs, taken before TCRalphabeta/CD19-depleted stem cell transplant. This chain's CDR3 is CASSQVAGGNTEAFF. CDR3 bases: TGCGCCAGCAGCCAAGTTGCAGGGGGAAACACTGAAGCTTTCTTT.